The source of this T cell receptor beta chain is a study of shared clonotypes between healthy human individuals. Study-wide background: Each donor's CD8 memory used one plate, CD8 naive two, each CD4 subset three.

Genomic DNA from each subset was divided evenly over several immunoSEQ plates. TCRdb's table, derived via immunoSEQ multiplex PCR, lists solely in-frame clones and lacks some. The sample holds 1.6 million or so clones, 98% seen once. Naive CD45RA+ and memory CD45RA-negative subsets were split from CD4+ cells. V dropped 3 bases and J dropped 3; count of bases not matched to a gene: 7. There are 16 residues in the CDR3. Germline CDR1 is MNHEY and CDR2 is SMNVEV (reference sequence). This receptor was taken from a man aged 30 to 45 in good health. V usage is TRBV27 and J usage is TRBJ2-7; 11 nucleotides line up with TRBD1. Material for sequencing was naive CD4+ T cells sorted from blood. Subset noted: CD45RA+ positively selected. The CDR3 region is CASSFLRTGGLYEQYF. The CDR3, as DNA: TGTGCCAGCAGTTTTCTACGGACAGGGGGCCTCTACGAGCAGTACTTC.